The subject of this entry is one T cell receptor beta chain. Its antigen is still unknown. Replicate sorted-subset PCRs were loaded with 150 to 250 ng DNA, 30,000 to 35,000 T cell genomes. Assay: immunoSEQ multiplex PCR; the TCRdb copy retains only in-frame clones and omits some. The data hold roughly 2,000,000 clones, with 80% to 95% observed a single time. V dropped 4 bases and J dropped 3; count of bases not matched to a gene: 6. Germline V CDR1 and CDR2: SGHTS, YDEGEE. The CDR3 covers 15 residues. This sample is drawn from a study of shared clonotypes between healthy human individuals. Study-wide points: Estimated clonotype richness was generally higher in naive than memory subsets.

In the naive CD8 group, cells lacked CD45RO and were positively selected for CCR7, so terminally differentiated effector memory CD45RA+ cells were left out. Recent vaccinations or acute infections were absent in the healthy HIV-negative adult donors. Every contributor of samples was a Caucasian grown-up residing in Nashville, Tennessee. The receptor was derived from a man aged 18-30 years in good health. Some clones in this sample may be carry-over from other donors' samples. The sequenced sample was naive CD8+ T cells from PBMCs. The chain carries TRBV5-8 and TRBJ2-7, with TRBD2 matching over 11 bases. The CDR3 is CASSQTLAGGYEQYF. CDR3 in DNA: TGTGCCAGCAGCCAAACCCTAGCGGGAGGCTACGAGCAGTACTTC.